Below are 26 T cell receptor beta chains sequenced from a single sample in a study of T cell responses to AZD1222 COVID-19 vaccine. Sequencing was performed with immunoSEQ multiplex PCR; in TCRdb, only in-frame clones are kept and a portion is missing. The sample has around 150,000 clones; about 82% are singletons. The sample here was peripheral blood, taken 28 days after the second dose of the MenACWY control vaccine. The receptor set was obtained from an adult who received the MenACWY meningococcal vaccine as a control.

The V and J genes are TRBV3-1 (or the pseudogene TRBV3-2) and TRBJ2-2; 10 nucleotides agree with TRBD2. CDR1 and CDR2 (germline): LGHDT, YNNKEL (reference sequence). V shed 0 bases, J shed 7 bases, and the junction held 8 bases outside the gene matches. The CDR3 consists of 17 residues. The CDR3 loop reads CASSQEASGRGDGELFF. The CDR3, as DNA: TGTGCCAGCAGCCAAGAGGCAAGCGGGAGGGGGGACGGGGAGCTGTTTTTT.

This chain connects TRBV28 to TRBJ1-6; D unresolved. The CDR3 length is 13 residues. Germline V gives CDR1 MDHEN, CDR2 SYDVKM. V dropped 6 bases and J dropped 2 bases, with 5 bases sitting between them. The CDR3 loop is CASRRTYNSPLHF. CDR3 in DNA: TGTGCCAGCAGACGCACCTATAATTCACCCCTCCACTTT.

The chain couples TRBV2 to TRBJ1-5; unclear D gene. With 6 bases removed from V and 3 bases from J, the gap between germline ends came to 9 bases. This CDR3 comprises 13 residues. Germline values: CDR1 SNHLY, CDR2 FYNNEI. The CDR3 coding sequence is TGTGCCAGCAGGCCAGGAAACAATCAGCCCCAGCATTTT. Translation gives CASRPGNNQPQHF.

In this sample, this clone turned up once. V usage is TRBV6-5 and J usage is TRBJ1-2; 7 positions match TRBD1. The CDR3 runs to 14 residues. The germline CDR1 and CDR2 sequences are MNHEY and SVGAGI. V was pared by 2 bases and J by 6 bases, with 6 bases of the junction left unmatched. This CDR3 reads CASSYLGQFNGYTF. The CDR3 DNA sequence: TGTGCCAGCAGTTACCTGGGACAGTTTAATGGCTACACCTTC.

This clone occurred a few times. The chain joins TRBV5-1 to TRBJ2-1; D perhaps matches TRBD1 (6 bases). Between the trimmed V and J ends, which lost 0 bases and 8 bases, there was a span of 9 bases. Germline V gene sequence: CDR1 SGHRS, CDR2 YFSETQ. This CDR3 spans 13 amino acids. This chain's CDR3 is CASSLDREHEQFF. CDR3 DNA sequence: TGCGCCAGCAGCTTGGACAGGGAACATGAGCAGTTCTTC.

The chain uses TRBV18 and TRBJ2-7; D remains ambiguous. The length of the CDR3 is 14 residues. Germline CDR1 reads KGHSH; CDR2 reads LQKENI. V was trimmed by 0 bases and J by 6 bases, leaving 12 bases between them. CDR3 DNA: TGTGCCAGCTCACCACCCCCTAGACCCAGCGAGCAGTACTTC. It encodes CASSPPPRPSEQYF. The full variable domain, with the rest looked up from reference TRBV18 and TRBJ2-7, is NAGVMQNPRHLVRRRGQEARLRCSPMKGHSHVYWYRQLPEEGLKFMVYLQKENIIDESGMPKERFSAEFPKEGPSILRIQQVVRGDSAAYFCASSPPPRPSEQYFGPGTRLTVT.

V and J are TRBV5-1 and TRBJ2-7, with D unresolved. The V gene's germline CDR1 is SGHRS and CDR2 YFSETQ. There are 13 residues in the CDR3. Trimming took off 2 bases at V and 7 bases at J, with 13 bases between the two ends. CDR3 coding DNA: TGCGCCAGCAGCTTAACCCTCTTTGGGGAGCAGTACGTC. Translating it yields CASSLTLFGEQYV.

V is TRBV10-3 and J is TRBJ2-1; 7 bases align to TRBD2. The CDR3 sequence is 15 residues long. CDR1 is ENHRY and CDR2 is SYGVKD in the germline V gene. Germline trimming cut 1 base from V and 1 base from J; bases unmatched to any gene: 1. The CDR3 bases are TGTGCCATCAGTGAGTACGGGAGGTCCTACAATGAGCAGTTCTTC. This encodes CAISEYGRSYNEQFF.

The gene calls are TRBV28 and TRBJ1-4; D perhaps matches TRBD1 (6 bases). The germline V and J ends were trimmed by 6 bases and 4 bases, with 18 bases remaining between them. This CDR3 has 16 amino acids. Germline assignment: CDR1 MDHEN and CDR2 SYDVKM. The CDR3 loop is CASSTTGARDNEKLFF. The CDR3 nucleotides read TGTGCCAGCAGCACGACGGGGGCCCGTGATAATGAAAAACTGTTTTTT.

The V gene is TRBV2, the J gene TRBJ1-3, with a weak D call TRBD1 (5 bases). The CDR3 consists of 15 residues. Trimming removed 4 bases at V and 0 bases at J, with 10 bases between. Germline CDR1 reads SNHLY; CDR2 reads FYNNEI. CDR3 region: CASSGGTSSGNTIYF. The DNA for the CDR3 is TGTGCCAGCAGTGGGGGGACGAGCTCTGGAAACACCATATATTTT. The full variable domain, in which reference TRBV2 and TRBJ1-3 provide the parts outside the CDR3, is EPEVTQTPSHQVTQMGQEVILRCVPISNHLYFYWYRQILGQKVEFLVSFYNNEISEKSEIFDDQFSVERPDGSNFTLKIRSTKLEDSAMYFCASSGGTSSGNTIYFGEGSWLTVV.

The chain employs TRBV30 and TRBJ1-1; D remains ambiguous. The V gene's germline CDR1 is GTSNPN and CDR2 SVGIG (reference sequence). CDR3 size: 14 residues. V was clipped by 2 bases and J by 1 base, with 11 bases between them. CDR3 in DNA: TGTGCCTGGAGTTTAGACTCCAGGAACACTGAAGCTTTCTTT. This codes for CAWSLDSRNTEAFF.

V is TRBV7-2 and J is TRBJ1-3; D not certain. CDR3 size: 14 residues. CDR1 is SGHTA and CDR2 is FQGNSA in the germline V gene. Trimming stripped 4 bases from V and 10 bases from J, with 17 bases between. CDR3 loop: CASSSRGGIPTIYF. CDR3 in DNA: TGTGCCAGCAGCTCAAGAGGTGGGATTCCGACCATATATTTT.

The V and J genes are TRBV5-1 and TRBJ2-5; no clear D. The germline V gene has CDR1 SGHRS and CDR2 YFSETQ. The length of the CDR3 is 15 residues. Trimming cost V 4 bases and J 5 bases, with 18 bases left between them. CDR3 sequence: CASSDAGFPVETQYF. The DNA for the CDR3 is TGCGCCAGCAGCGACGCCGGGTTCCCCGTTGAGACCCAGTACTTC.

In DNA, the CDR3 is TGTGCCAGCAGCTCCGAGGGGGGAGGCCCTGCCTACGAGCAGTACTTC. This encodes CASSSEGGGPAYEQYF. V is TRBV5-4 and J is TRBJ2-7; tentatively, D is TRBD1 or TRBD2 (6 bases each). The CDR3 covers 16 residues. Germline CDR1 reads SGHNT; CDR2 reads YYREEE (reference sequence). Trimming shortened V by 3 bases and J by 2 bases, and 18 bases separated the two germline ends.

The genes are TRBV5-1 and TRBJ2-2; D gene unclear. V lost 5 bases and J 7 bases, leaving 18 bases between the germline ends. The CDR3 is 15 residues long. CDR1 is SGHRS, CDR2 YFSETQ, per germline. For the CDR3, the DNA is TGCGCCAGCAGGTACGGGTCCCACTATGACGGGGAGCTGTTTTTT. It encodes CASRYGSHYDGELFF. Full variable domain (outside the CDR3, taken from reference TRBV5-1 and TRBJ2-2): KAGVTQTPRYLIKTRGQQVTLSCSPISGHRSVSWYQQTPGQGLQFLFEYFSETQRNKGNFPGRFSGRQFSNSRSEMNVSTLELGDSALYLCASRYGSHYDGELFFGEGSRLTVL.

The chain joins TRBV4-1 to TRBJ1-2, with 9 bases matching TRBD1. The CDR3 has 15 amino acids. The trim removed 0 bases at V and 3 bases at J, leaving 2 bases unmatched. The germline gives CDR1 MGHRA, CDR2 YSYEKL. Here the CDR3 reads CASSQEGQGDYGYTF. DNA for the CDR3: TGCGCCAGCAGCCAAGAGGGACAGGGCGACTATGGCTACACCTTC.

The table lists this clone with a count of one. CDR3 nucleotide sequence: TGTGCCAGTAGTATAGGGGCCGGGACAGCCTCCTACGAGCAGTACTTC. Its protein is CASSIGAGTASYEQYF. This chain joins TRBV19 and TRBJ2-7; 7 positions match TRBD1. CDR3 length: 16 residues. In germline, CDR1 is LNHDA, CDR2 SQIVND (reference sequence). The ends lost 1 base at V and 0 bases at J; junction bases unmatched: 6. The full variable domain, in which reference TRBV19 and TRBJ2-7 provide the parts outside the CDR3, is DGGITQSPKYLFRKEGQNVTLSCEQNLNHDAMYWYRQDPGQGLRLIYYSQIVNDFQKGDIAEGYSVSREKKESFPLTVTSAQKNPTAFYLCASSIGAGTASYEQYFGPGTRLTVT.

The gene calls are TRBV10-1 and TRBJ2-1; the D gene is possibly TRBD1 (6 bases). Germline V lookup: CDR1 WNHNN, CDR2 SYGVQD (reference sequence). The CDR3 totals 12 residues. Trimming took 2 bases from V and 8 from J, leaving 7 bases between them. The CDR3: CASSEGGYEQFF. The CDR3 DNA sequence: TGCGCCAGCAGTGAGGGGGGCTATGAGCAGTTCTTC.

This chain joins TRBV11-3 and TRBJ1-2, with a weak D call TRBD1 (6 bases). Trimming pared 5 bases from V and 7 bases from J, leaving 20 bases between. The CDR3 covers 15 residues. Per the germline V gene, CDR1 is SGHNT and CDR2 is YENEEA. CDR3 loop: CASSQPGGSASGYTF. CDR3 DNA sequence: TGTGCCAGCAGCCAGCCGGGGGGCTCGGCTAGTGGCTACACCTTC.

The V gene is TRBV7-9, the J gene TRBJ2-3, with 8 bases that match TRBD1. The CDR3 is made up of 15 amino acids. V lost 4 bases, J lost 2 bases, and 5 bases stayed unmatched. Germline assignment: CDR1 SEHNR and CDR2 FQNEAQ (reference sequence). The CDR3, as DNA: TGTGCCAGCAGCTCAGGGGGCAGAATCACAGATACGCAGTATTTT. This translates into CASSSGGRITDTQYF. The full variable domain, its missing parts supplied by reference TRBV7-9 and TRBJ2-3, is DTGVSQNPRHKITKRGQNVTFRCDPISEHNRLYWYRQTLGQGPEFLTYFQNEAQLEKSRLLSDRFSAERPKGSFSTLEIQRTEQGDSAMYLCASSSGGRITDTQYFGPGTRLTVL.

J is TRBJ2-1 and V is TRBV5-1; no firm D call. V lost 0 bases, J lost 1 base, and 14 bases lay in between. CDR3 length equals 17 residues. Germline V gene sequence: CDR1 SGHRS, CDR2 YFSETQ. CDR3 protein: CASSLDIPAASYNEQFF. The CDR3 DNA is TGCGCCAGCAGCTTGGACATCCCAGCAGCGTCCTACAATGAGCAGTTCTTC.

This rearrangement joins TRBV18 to TRBJ1-3; D call uncertain. Germline values: CDR1 KGHSH, CDR2 LQKENI. The CDR3 extends over 16 amino acids. Deletions cut 1 base from V and 0 bases from J, with 10 bases between. This CDR3 is CASSPQVGGSGNTIYF. CDR3 DNA sequence: TGTGCCAGCTCACCACAGGTTGGCGGCTCTGGAAACACCATATATTTT.

The V gene is TRBV18, the J gene TRBJ1-1; D call uncertain. CDR1 KGHSH and CDR2 LQKENI come from the germline V gene. Trimming shortened V by 6 bases and J by 1 base, and 12 bases separated the two germline ends. This CDR3 has 14 residues. The DNA for the CDR3 is TGTGCCAGCTCGGATATCTGGGGGAACACTGAAGCTTTCTTT. Protein product: CASSDIWGNTEAFF.

The chain joins TRBV30 to TRBJ2-2, with TRBD2 matching 15 bases. This CDR3 spans 19 amino acids. V lost 5 bases, J lost 3 bases, and 13 bases stayed unmatched. The germline CDR1 and CDR2 sequences are GTSNPN and SVGIG (reference sequence). CDR3 sequence: CAWYRSGLAGGPYTGELFF. CDR3 nucleotides: TGTGCCTGGTATCGTAGCGGACTAGCGGGAGGGCCGTACACCGGGGAGCTGTTTTTT.

V is TRBV7-2 and J is TRBJ2-1; no firm D call. From germline, CDR1 is SGHTA and CDR2 FQGNSA. V shed 0 bases and J shed 5 bases, with 11 bases lying between them. The CDR3 covers 15 residues. This CDR3 is CASSLAFKADNEQFF. Written as DNA, the CDR3 is TGTGCCAGCAGCTTAGCTTTTAAGGCAGACAATGAGCAGTTCTTC.

The V gene is TRBV9, the J gene TRBJ2-1, with D maybe TRBD2 (6 bases). Germline lookup yields CDR1 SGDLS and CDR2 YYNGEE. The CDR3 loop spans 15 amino acids. Trimming took off 3 bases at V and 6 bases at J, with 16 bases between the two ends. CDR3 nucleotide sequence: TGTGCCAGCAGCGCTGGGACTTTAGGGGCCAATGAGCAGTTCTTC. Translated: CASSAGTLGANEQFF.